These T cell receptor beta chains were read from a single sample in a study of blood T cell repertoires in COVID-19. Profiling relied on immunoSEQ multiplex PCR, and the TCRdb table lists in-frame clones only, not all of them. The sample contains about 170,000 clones, roughly four fifths of which appear only once. Sequencing was performed on peripheral blood. These receptors were taken from a human donor with acute or convalescent COVID-19. The donor label of this sample is uncertain. Each CDR3 is given with its conserved first and last residue. D genes are given only for firm matches. Size tells how often a clone was seen (once, few, many) or the class of an expanded clone, and some rows leave it out.

d_call j_call clone_size v_call cdr3_nt cdr3_aa
NA TRBJ1-1 once TRBV27 TGTGCCAGCAGTTCGGGTTCTTTGCGAGAAGCTTTCTTT CASSSGSLREAFF
NA TRBJ1-5 NA TRBV6-5 TGTGCCAGCGCCCAGTGGCAGGGGAATCAGCCCCAGCATTTT CASAQWQGNQPQHF
TRBD1 TRBJ2-2 NA TRBV7-3 TGTGCCAGCAGCTTAACGGGACAGGGCTCCGGGGAGCTGTTTTTT CASSLTGQGSGELFF
TRBD2 TRBJ2-7 NA TRBV9 TGTGCCAGCAGCGTGGGAGGACTAGCGGGAGTTTGGGAGCAGTACTTC CASSVGGLAGVWEQYF
TRBD1 TRBJ2-1 NA TRBV6-6 TGTGCCAGCAGTCCTCAGACAGGGGATGAAATTAGGAATGAGCAGTTCTTC CASSPQTGDEIRNEQFF
TRBD1 TRBJ2-3 NA TRBV18 TGTGCCAGCTCACTCTACCGGGACAGGACCACAGATACGCAGTATTTT CASSLYRDRTTDTQYF
NA TRBJ2-2 once TRBV3-1/TRBV3-2 TGTGCCAGCAGCCAAGAGACGCGGACGAACACCGGGGAGCTGTTTTTT CASSQETRTNTGELFF
NA TRBJ2-2 NA TRBV21-1 TGTGCCAGCAGCGCCCACGACAGGTTCACCGGGGAGCTGTTTTTT CASSAHDRFTGELFF
TRBD1 TRBJ1-6 NA TRBV28 TGTGCCAGCAGACCAGGGGGCCTTTATAATTCACCCCTCCACTTT CASRPGGLYNSPLHF
NA TRBJ2-3 once TRBV7-2 TGTGCCAGCAGCTTACTAGGTTCTAGCACAGATACGCAGTATTTT CASSLLGSSTDTQYF
NA TRBJ2-5 NA TRBV2 TGTGCCAGCAGTGAAGGTGGGGAGAAGGAGACCCAGTACTTC CASSEGGEKETQYF
TRBD1 TRBJ2-6 few TRBV28 TGTGCCACCGGGGACAGGGGGGGCTCTGGGGCCAACGTCCTGACTTTC CATGDRGGSGANVLTF
NA TRBJ2-1 NA TRBV5-1 TGCGCCAGCAGCACCCGCCTAGGAAGCTCCTACAATGAGCAGTTCTTC CASSTRLGSSYNEQFF
NA TRBJ2-1 NA TRBV12-3/TRBV12-4 TGTGCCAGCAGCTCTACAGCTGAGCAGTTCTTC CASSSTAEQFF
NA TRBJ2-1 NA TRBV7-3 TGTGCCAGCAGCTTAGGGCCCAGCAATGAGCAGTTCTTC CASSLGPSNEQFF
NA TRBJ1-1 NA TRBV28 TGTGCCAGCAGTTTTCAGTGGAACACTGAAGCTTTCTTT CASSFQWNTEAFF
NA TRBJ1-1 few TRBV29-1 TGCAGCGCCTTCGACGAGGCGAACACTGAAGCTTTCTTT CSAFDEANTEAFF
NA TRBJ1-1 NA TRBV27 TGTGCCAGCAGTCCCAGACAGAACTTGAACACTGAAGCTTTCTTT CASSPRQNLNTEAFF
TRBD2 TRBJ2-5 NA TRBV2 TGTGCCAGCAGCATTACTAGCGGGGGGGCCGGGGAGACCCAGTACTTC CASSITSGGAGETQYF
TRBD1 TRBJ2-1 NA TRBV30 TGTGCCTGGAGGCCGGACAGGGGGCTCGGGCAGTTCTTC CAWRPDRGLGQFF
TRBD1 TRBJ2-2 NA TRBV7-6 TGTGCCAGCAGCTTAGGGTACAGGGGACGCACCGGGGAGCTGTTTTTT CASSLGYRGRTGELFF
NA TRBJ2-1 NA TRBV2 TGTGCCAGCAGTGAAAGTATAAGAGGCCTTGAGCAGTTCTTC CASSESIRGLEQFF
NA TRBJ1-4 NA TRBV28 TGTGCCAGCAAAGTTGGGGGGGAGGCAGAAGAAAAACTGTTTTTT CASKVGGEAEEKLFF
TRBD1 TRBJ1-6 NA TRBV28 TGTGCCAGCAGCGACCTTGACAGGGGGGATTCACCCCTCCACTTT CASSDLDRGDSPLHF
NA TRBJ1-6 NA TRBV7-2 TGTGCCAGCGACTTCGGACACGAAGGATATAATTCACCCCTCCACTTT CASDFGHEGYNSPLHF
NA TRBJ2-1 NA TRBV6-5 TGTGCCAGCAAGGGGTCAAAGGGGAATGAGCAGTTCTTC CASKGSKGNEQFF
TRBD1 TRBJ2-7 NA TRBV2 TGTGCCAGCAGTGTGGCGACAGGGTCCCACGAGCAGTACTTC CASSVATGSHEQYF
NA TRBJ1-5 NA TRBV28 TGTGCCAGCAGCCTAAACCCCGGACACCCCGAGCCCCAGCATTTT CASSLNPGHPEPQHF
NA TRBJ1-1 NA TRBV7-9 TGTGCCAGCAGCCCTACGCAAGTAAACACTGAAGCTTTCTTT CASSPTQVNTEAFF
NA TRBJ2-2 NA TRBV3-1/TRBV3-2 TGTGCCAGCAGCCAAGAGAGTCCGGCCGGGGAGCTGTTTTTT CASSQESPAGELFF
NA TRBJ2-5 NA TRBV1 TGCACCAGCAGCCGCCTAGAAGAGACCCAGTACTTC CTSSRLEETQYF
TRBD2 TRBJ2-1 NA TRBV6-1 TGTGCCAGCAGTGGGACTAGCGGAGTCTCCTACAATGAGCAGTTCTTC CASSGTSGVSYNEQFF
TRBD2 TRBJ2-7 NA TRBV3-1/TRBV3-2 TGTGCCAGCAGCCAAAACCCGGGGACTAGCTGGTCCGAGCAGTACTTC CASSQNPGTSWSEQYF
TRBD2 TRBJ2-1 NA TRBV5-1 TGCGCCAGCAGCTTGGAAGTGGCGGGAGGGCCGGGCGATGAGCAGTTCTTC CASSLEVAGGPGDEQFF
TRBD1 TRBJ1-5 NA TRBV30 TGTGCCTGGAGTGTAAGTCGGACAGGGGCAGATCAGCCCCAGCATTTT CAWSVSRTGADQPQHF
NA TRBJ1-2 NA TRBV4-1 TGCGCCAGCAGCCAGGGTGGACAGAACTTAAACTATGGCTACACCTTC CASSQGGQNLNYGYTF
NA TRBJ2-3 once TRBV4-1 TGCGCCAGCAGCCAAGATCATAGCGGTCCCGGGTCCCCAGATACGCAGTATTTT CASSQDHSGPGSPDTQYF
NA TRBJ2-3 once TRBV27 TGTGCCAGCAGTTCCCGACAGGTTAGCACAGATACGCAGTATTTT CASSSRQVSTDTQYF
NA TRBJ1-1 NA TRBV6-1 TGTGCCAGCAGTGAAGATATTCCGCGGTGGAGTCGGGCTTTCTTT CASSEDIPRWSRAFF
NA TRBJ1-1 NA TRBV5-8 TGTGCCAGCAGACGAACAGGGACATTGAACACTGAAGCTTTCTTT CASRRTGTLNTEAFF
TRBD2 TRBJ2-3 NA TRBV18 TGTGCCAGCTCACCACCCGGGCTAGCGGGAGGACCGACTGGGGGGAATACGCAGTATTTT CASSPPGLAGGPTGGNTQYF
NA TRBJ1-1 few TRBV12-3/TRBV12-4 TGTGCCAGCATCCAAGGCGGGAACACTGAAGCTTTCTTT CASIQGGNTEAFF
TRBD2 TRBJ2-1 NA TRBV9 TGTGCCAGCAGCCGCCCGGGACTAGCGCCCCATGAGCAGTTCTTC CASSRPGLAPHEQFF
NA TRBJ1-3 NA TRBV6-5 TGTGCCAGCAGGATCTCAGGGTTTGGAAACACCATATATTTT CASRISGFGNTIYF
TRBD1 TRBJ2-2 NA TRBV2 TGTGCCAGCAGGGACAGGGGGCTCTCCGGGGAGCTGTTTTTT CASRDRGLSGELFF
TRBD1 TRBJ2-5 NA TRBV7-9 TGTGCCAGCAGCCAGGACAGGATCCAAGAGACCCAGTACTTC CASSQDRIQETQYF
NA TRBJ1-1 NA TRBV28 TGTGCCAGCAGAGGGGACACTGAAGCTTTCTTT CASRGDTEAFF
TRBD1 TRBJ2-7 NA TRBV6-5 TGTGCCAGCAGAGACGGACAGGGGGCGTCATACGAGCAGTACTTC CASRDGQGASYEQYF
TRBD2 TRBJ2-5 NA TRBV5-5 TGTGCCAGCAGCTCTTTAACGGGAGGGGAAGAGACCCAGTACTTC CASSSLTGGEETQYF
TRBD2 TRBJ2-1 NA TRBV9 TGTGCCAGCAGCGTCGGTAGCGGGAGGGCTGATGAGCAGTTCTTC CASSVGSGRADEQFF
NA TRBJ1-3 NA TRBV10-3 TGTGCCATCAGTGATGGAGTTTCCTCTGGAAACACCATATATTTT CAISDGVSSGNTIYF
NA TRBJ1-1 once TRBV30 TGTGCCTGGACCCTCGGAGCTGAAGCTTTCTTT CAWTLGAEAFF
TRBD2 TRBJ2-7 NA TRBV7-2 TGTGCCAGCAGCCGCGGGAGCGCTGGAAGCTCCTACGAGCAGTACTTC CASSRGSAGSSYEQYF
NA TRBJ1-1 NA TRBV12-3/TRBV12-4 TGTGCCAGCAGTTTCGTTCAGGGCACTGAAGCTTTCTTT CASSFVQGTEAFF